These 12 T cell receptor beta chains were all obtained from the same sample, sequenced in a study of blood T cell repertoires in COVID-19 (dated by TCRdb to 2020 to 2021). The library was obtained by the immunoSEQ multiplex PCR assay. Not all clones reach the TCRdb copy of this immuneACCESS table, which keeps in-frame sequences only. Checked studies attribute under half of the gap to unresolved V genes and leave the rest unexplained. This sample lists about 210,000 clones; 84% were detected once. Of the sample, 7.6% is held by the ten largest clones. Sequenced material: peripheral blood. These TCRs come from a woman in her forties or fifties with active or convalescent COVID-19.

CDR3 coding DNA: TGTGCCAGCACGTCTGGGACATCAGGTGAAGCTTTCTTT. It yields the protein CASTSGTSGEAFF. V gene TRBV6-5 combines with J gene TRBJ1-1; possibly TRBD1 for D (6 bases). V gave up 7 bases and J gave up 7 bases, with 16 bases separating them. From germline, CDR1 is MNHEY and CDR2 SVGAGI. CDR3 length: 13 amino acids.

V gene TRBV9 combines with J gene TRBJ2-1; TRBD2 agrees at 8 bases. This CDR3 spans 15 amino acids. Germline V gives CDR1 SGDLS, CDR2 YYNGEE. The J segment lost 8 bases and the V segment lost 0 bases, leaving 7 bases of the junction unmatched. The CDR3 is CASSVEAGEIYEQFF. The DNA of the CDR3 is TGTGCCAGCAGCGTAGAAGCGGGAGAAATCTATGAGCAGTTCTTC. The full variable domain, completed using reference TRBV9 and TRBJ2-1, is DSGVTQTPKHLITATGQRVTLRCSPRSGDLSVYWYQQSLDQGLQFLIQYYNGEERAKGNILERFSAQQFPDLHSELNLSSLELGDSALYFCASSVEAGEIYEQFFGPGTRLTVL.

The chain has TRBV15 and TRBJ2-3, with TRBD2 matching 9 bases. This CDR3 comprises 16 residues. Germline lookup yields CDR1 LNHNV and CDR2 YYDKDF (reference sequence). J was trimmed by 5 bases and V by 4 bases; bases with no gene match: 10. The CDR3 region has the DNA TGTGCCACCAGCATGTCCGGAGCGGGAGGAGGAGATACGCAGTATTTT. It specifies CATSMSGAGGGDTQYF. Drawing the rest from reference TRBV15 and TRBJ2-3, the complete variable domain is DAMVIQNPRYQVTQFGKPVTLSCSQTLNHNVMYWYQQKSSQAPKLLFHYYDKDFNNEADTPDNFQSRRPNTSFCFLDIRSPGLGDTAMYLCATSMSGAGGGDTQYFGPGTRLTVL.

This rearrangement joins TRBV2 to TRBJ1-2; weak D call: TRBD1 (5 bases). V lost 5 bases and J 2 bases, leaving 9 bases between the germline ends. Germline CDR1 SNHLY, CDR2 FYNNEI. The CDR3 consists of 13 residues. The CDR3 nucleotides are TGTGCCAGCAGTCAACAGGAAAACTATGGCTACACCTTC. Its translation: CASSQQENYGYTF. Combining the CDR3 with reference TRBV2 and TRBJ1-2 gives the whole variable domain EPEVTQTPSHQVTQMGQEVILRCVPISNHLYFYWYRQILGQKVEFLVSFYNNEISEKSEIFDDQFSVERPDGSNFTLKIRSTKLEDSAMYFCASSQQENYGYTFGSGTRLTVV.

This clone was counted once. The CDR3 here is CASSRLGALNTEAFF. For the CDR3, the DNA is TGTGCCAGCAGCCGACTGGGAGCCCTGAACACTGAAGCTTTCTTT. The chain carries TRBV14 and TRBJ1-1; no definite D call. This CDR3 has 15 amino acids. The V gene lost 4 bases and the J gene lost 0 bases, with 12 bases spanning the gap. Germline V CDR1 and CDR2: SGHDN, FVKESK. The variable domain in full, completed from reference TRBV14 and TRBJ1-1, reads EAGVTQFPSHSVIEKGQTVTLRCDPISGHDNLYWYRRVMGKEIKFLLHFVKESKQDESGMPNNRFLAERTGGTYSTLKVQPAELEDSGVYFCASSRLGALNTEAFFGQGTRLTVV.

The gene calls are TRBV5-1 and TRBJ1-2; TRBD1 is a possible D gene (6 bases). The germline gives CDR1 SGHRS, CDR2 YFSETQ. Trimming left V 3 bases short and J 0 bases short, with 15 bases between. The CDR3 length is 16 residues. CDR3 loop: CASSSGQPTTNYGYTF. The CDR3 region has the DNA TGCGCCAGCAGCTCTGGACAGCCAACTACTAACTATGGCTACACCTTC.

J is TRBJ1-1 and V is TRBV29-1, with unresolved D. Trimming left V 8 bases short and J 1 base short, with 17 bases between. Germline CDR1 is SQVTM and CDR2 is ANQGSEA. This CDR3 comprises 14 residues. CDR3 nucleotides: TGCAGCCACACGGCTCAGCGAACGAACACTGAAGCTTTCTTT. This sequence encodes CSHTAQRTNTEAFF.

CDR3 in DNA: TGTGCCAGCAGTGAGCAGACAACTAATGAAAAACTGTTTTTT. Protein sequence: CASSEQTTNEKLFF. The chain is built from TRBV2 and TRBJ1-4; D remains unclear. Deletions cut 3 bases from V and 0 bases from J, with 5 bases between. The CDR3 extends over 14 amino acids. Germline V gene sequence: CDR1 SNHLY, CDR2 FYNNEI.

A note on this clone: At the DNA level, this CDR3 is encoded by other sequences in the same sample as well. The CDR3: CASSIVHSNQPQHF. In DNA, the CDR3 is TGTGCCAGTAGTATTGTCCATAGCAATCAGCCCCAGCATTTT. The genes are TRBV19 and TRBJ1-5; the D is unclear. CDR1 is LNHDA, CDR2 SQIVND, per germline (reference sequence). This CDR3 contains 14 residues. Trimming cost V 3 bases and J 0 bases, with 6 bases left between them.

This sequence joins TRBV7-9 and TRBJ2-3, with D perhaps TRBD2 (6 bases). This CDR3 contains 15 residues. The V end lost 0 bases, the J end lost 4 bases, and 11 bases lay between the germline ends. Germline loops: CDR1 SEHNR, CDR2 FQNEAQ (reference sequence). CDR3 coding DNA: TGTGCCAGCAGCTTAGCTCTTTCGGGGGCAGATACGCAGTATTTT. Its protein product is CASSLALSGADTQYF.

This chain's CDR3 is CASSYTAQPQHF. In nucleotides, the CDR3 is TGTGCCAGCAGTTATACAGCCCAGCCCCAGCATTTT. V and J are TRBV28 and TRBJ1-5, with D hard to call. Deletions cut 4 bases from V and 7 bases from J, with 8 bases between. The CDR3 has 12 residues. Germline V gene sequence: CDR1 MDHEN, CDR2 SYDVKM.

There are a few counts of this clone. J is TRBJ1-1 and V is TRBV28, with 8 bases identical to TRBD1. The CDR3 is 15 amino acids. Germline V gives CDR1 MDHEN, CDR2 SYDVKM. With 10 bases clipped from V and 0 bases from J, the junction kept 10 bases outside the gene matches. The DNA for the CDR3 is TGTGCCACAAGCCGGACAGGGACTATGAACACTGAAGCTTTCTTT. It specifies CATSRTGTMNTEAFF. Full variable domain (missing parts from reference TRBV28 and TRBJ1-1): DVKVTQSSRYLVKRTGEKVFLECVQDMDHENMFWYRQDPGLGLRLIYFSYDVKMKEKGDIPEGYSVSREKKERFSLILESASTNQTSMYLCATSRTGTMNTEAFFGQGTRLTVV.